This T cell receptor beta chain was captured in a study of cytomegalovirus exposure and HLA in healthy donors (dated by TCRdb to about 2017). For context, the study as a whole: An earlier analysis of fewer than 750 of the donors reported 276 Gb of sequence data and 95 million to 140 million unique TCR beta sequences obtained from around 170 million T cells. A later analysis re-analyzed previously published TCR beta repertoires from approximately 670 donors and added high-resolution HLA genotyping to study TCR occurrence patterns. Donor age, sex, ethnicity and CMV serostatus were collected together with the repertoire data. Among some 400 genotyped donors of the cohort, an average of about 240,000 unique TCR beta nucleotide sequences was sequenced per donor, of which about 18% were non-productive. The study used immunosequencing to profile the T cell repertoires of several hundred subjects and linked those repertoires to cytomegalovirus serostatus. The number of donors typed differed by locus, with 629-630 for A, B, C, DRB1 and DQB1, 522 for DQA1, 606 for DPA1, and around 460 for DPB1. About five DR-DQ haplotypes were handled as single units for association and clustering because linkage in the cohort was strong. The aim of the study was to test whether cataloging public T cell receptors could identify signatures of past pathogen exposure. All discovery cohort repertoires had been generated on a single sequencing platform. Of the roughly 400 genotyped donors, 75% to 85% were placed in the genetic ancestry cluster associated with self-reported Caucasian donors. To decide whether each TCR beta V gene segment behaved as functional or pseudogenic, an earlier analysis of over 500 of the donors relied on high-throughput TCR beta sequencing. Class I and class II HLA loci were covered by the typing at four-digit resolution. About 300 gigabases of sequencing data and tens of millions of unique TCR sequences were included in an early release covering around 650 HLA-typed donors. Rather than drawing on any new phenotypic data, the later analysis identified candidate immune exposures from TCR beta sequences and the way those sequences occurred across donors. A separate validation cohort of roughly 110 different subjects was used in addition to the roughly 700-subject first cohort. Genome-wide SNP genotypes for about 60% of the roughly 670 donors were used in a later genetic analysis, which treated that subset as a discovery cohort. To predict cytomegalovirus infection status, the study brought together high-throughput TCR immunosequencing, statistical association of individual TCRs with disease status, and machine learning. Summary of the overall study and its limitations: A later analysis associated roughly 17,000 TCR beta sequences with specific HLA alleles at a false discovery rate of 0.05. Correlated functional status among segregating V segments might reflect linkage disequilibrium, but an unknown experimental factor could not be ruled out. Because HLA typing was missing for some donors at each locus, association tests included only the typed subset. For the cohort, immune exposure information was limited to CMV serostatus. The earlier analysis of some 540 of the donors excluded 15 to 20 rarely observed V segments, including chromosome 9 orphons, because counts were too low. The classifier was reported to diagnose cytomegalovirus status with high specificity and sensitivity in both the original and validation cohorts. Presence/absence analyses assumed roughly uniform sequencing depth across donors, an assumption that may not hold. The authors suggested that the approach could potentially be extended to other disease states and immunological phenotypes. Most TCR sequences were observed very rarely across donors, whereas some public TCRs were present in many individuals. Compared with the approximately 700-donor mean, donors in an Asian-associated ancestry cluster had fewer N-insertions in productive TCRs, according to a later genetic analysis. A later analysis reported that several top co-occurrence clusters appeared linked to parvovirus B19, influenza, CMV and Epstein-Barr virus. Assigning TCR associations to individual alleles was difficult when HLA alleles, especially DR and DQ, strongly co-occurred. V-gene and J-gene trimming of TCR beta chains was associated with a missense DCLRE1C variant in a later genetic analysis, and the association was replicated in an independent cohort. A later analysis found that HLA-associated TCR beta chains were more clonally expanded and had lower generation probabilities than equally common non-associated chains. Only TCR beta chains were sequenced in this cohort, and the absence of alpha or paired-chain data limited detectable features. A further reported finding was that TCR beta sequences accurately predicted the HLA-A and HLA-B alleles for most subjects in the first cohort. Some IMGT-functional V segments, including TRBV6-2 and TRBV6-3, could not be distinguished by the 87-base-pair reads and were therefore excluded. An earlier analysis of some 590 of the donors showed that most TCR beta V segments appeared in productive rearrangements either about 90% or about 30% of the time, which broadly matched IMGT annotations. According to a later analysis, most CMV-associated TCR beta chains appeared to be HLA-restricted, and the HLA associations seemed to be driven largely by CMV exposure. In a later analysis, TCR association rates were found to vary across HLA loci, with the most associated TCRs seen for DRB1 alleles and the fewest for HLA-C alleles. A group of highly shared sequence variants was considered likely to be a technical artifact of the sequencing pipeline. A total of 150 to 200 TCR beta chains were listed by the study as associated with cytomegalovirus. Three of the identified cytomegalovirus-associated TCR beta chains were confirmed in vitro to be specific for cytomegalovirus antigens.

The germline V gene encodes CDR1 PRHDT and CDR2 FYEKMQ (reference sequence). The CDR3, from cysteine to phenylalanine, totals 13 residues. Only the CDR3 region is kept as DNA, spanning 39 bases read in frame from base 1. The cohort consisted of 670 or so healthy bone marrow donors. Cohort members were all nominally healthy when sampled, although unrecorded immune exposures were likely present. The donor tested CMV seropositive and was one of the 289 seropositive cohort members. Each donor provided a peripheral blood sample, and peripheral blood mononuclear cells were used for TCR beta sequencing. The Qiagen DNeasy Blood Extraction Kit was used to extract genomic DNA from the blood cell samples. With regard to this clone: The clone's antigen remains unknown. Base qualities are not recorded, but no much larger clone differs from it by a single base.

Receptor libraries were prepared by the immunoSEQ multiplex PCR assay. A mixture of 60 forward primers for TCR Vbeta segments and 13 reverse primers for TCR Jbeta segments was used in the multiplex PCR. Amplification of the CDR3 region of rearranged TCR beta genes was performed with a multiplex PCR assay on genomic DNA. On the Illumina HiSeq System, the amplified TCR beta libraries were sequenced as 87-base-pair reads. The paper's data handling went like this. Across the roughly 640 repertoires, a later analysis counted around 80 million unique TCR beta chains, 9 million to 14 million of which were shared by at least two donors. A nearest-neighbor algorithm error-corrected the raw reads and collapsed the reads into unique sequences, merging closely related sequences to remove PCR and sequencing errors. To assign V, D and J gene segments, CDR3 sequences were aligned to IMGT reference sequences. For a sequence to be retained, at least a six-nucleotide match to both a V gene segment and a J gene segment was required. A rearrangement counted as productive if the CDR3 had no stop codons and remained in frame with V and J, and every other rearrangement counted as non-productive. Following IMGT convention, CDR3 was defined as the stretch from the second conserved V-encoded cysteine to the conserved J-encoded phenylalanine. In an earlier analysis of more than 550 of the donors, sequences lacking an unambiguous match to a single V gene segment were excluded. An earlier analysis of several hundred of the donors called V segments functional above 56.7% productive rearrangements and segregating when the between-donor standard deviation exceeded 5%. To diagnose cytomegalovirus status from the catalog of TCR beta chain sequences, a statistical classification framework was built. In a later analysis, V and J genes were assigned by comparing TCR nucleotide sequences against IMGT/GENE-DB human TR gene sequences. In a later analysis, CDR3 sequences and most-parsimonious VDJ recombination scenarios were assigned using the TCRdist pipeline. In a later analysis, every TCR beta chain was defined by the combination of its CDR3 amino acid sequence and its V-gene family, and reads without a unique V-gene family were dropped. As a way to deal with suspected cross-contamination and a sequencing artifact, a later analysis dropped approximately 570 nucleotide sequences that were highly shared and had low generation probability. For each public chain, a later analysis derived a clonal expansion index from normalized ranks of inferred template counts within each repertoire. A later analysis computed generation probabilities with a VDJ recombination model fitted to out-of-frame rearrangements, and checked the results against IGoR. A later analysis scored TCR-TCR, TCR-HLA and TCR-CMV co-occurrence with hypergeometric tests, applying a repertoire-size bias correction to TCR pairs. To estimate false discovery rates, a later analysis permuted the HLA or CMV assignments 20 times. In a later analysis, co-occurring TCRs were grouped with DBSCAN, and TCRdist sequence similarity was added when clustering was performed within HLA-allele-positive subsets. Co-occurrence clustering excluded repertoires with fewer than 30,000 or more than 120,000 public chains, plus five with anomalous nucleotide sharing. TCRdb took over this immuneACCESS table, retaining in-frame rearrangements with V and J assigned. Such tables are incomplete; in checked studies, under half of the missing clones stem from an unresolved V gene, and the remainder is unexplained. The DNA gave D and trimming, while V, J and clone size come from that table. The sample profile shows roughly 120,000 clones; about 80% of them were found once. The top ten hold more than 6% of the sample.

Sequenced material: PBMCs. The clonotype was recovered from a woman aged 45-59 years in good health and CMV-seropositive. The chain employs TRBV13 and TRBJ2-5; TRBD2 might be the D gene, on 6 matching bases. The DNA end lines up better with TRBJ2-7; the J call may be wrong. The CDR3 protein is CASSLGRDYEQYF. The base sequence is TGTGCCAGCAGCTTAGGGCGGGACTACGAGCAGTACTTC.